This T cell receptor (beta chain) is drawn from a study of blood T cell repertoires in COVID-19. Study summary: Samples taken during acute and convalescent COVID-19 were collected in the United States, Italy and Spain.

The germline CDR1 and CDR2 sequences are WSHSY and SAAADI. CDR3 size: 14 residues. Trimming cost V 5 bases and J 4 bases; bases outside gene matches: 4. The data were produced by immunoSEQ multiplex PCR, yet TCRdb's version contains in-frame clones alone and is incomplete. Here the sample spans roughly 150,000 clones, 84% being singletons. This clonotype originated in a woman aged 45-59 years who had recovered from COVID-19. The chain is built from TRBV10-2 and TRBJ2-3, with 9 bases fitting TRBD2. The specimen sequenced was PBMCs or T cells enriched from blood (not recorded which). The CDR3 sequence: CASSPAGGPDTQYF. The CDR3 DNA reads TGCGCCAGCAGTCCGGCGGGGGGGCCAGATACGCAGTATTTT.